This entry lists 18 T cell receptor beta chains sequenced from one sample in a study of type 1 and type 2 diabetes patients. Amplification started from genomic DNA. Multiplex PCR with 30 forward and 13 reverse primers amplified the TCR beta CDR3. TCRdb reprocessed the multiplex PCR reads via MiXCR and lists one record per CDR3 protein. The data hold under 300,000 distinct CDR3 sequences, with more than 45% observed a single time. Sample: peripheral blood mononuclear cells (PBMCs). Receptors originate from a man aged 18 to 30 with type 2 diabetes.

This clonotype was observed a single time. The chain carries TRBV29-1 and TRBJ2-1; either TRBD1 or TRBD2 may fit D (5 bases each). The CDR3 runs 14 residues. Trimming left V 3 bases short and J 1 base short, with 10 bases between. In germline, CDR1 is SQVTM, CDR2 ANQGSEA. The CDR3 DNA follows: TGCAGCGTTGAGGGGGTCGTATCCTACAATGAGCAGTTCTTC. This translates into CSVEGVVSYNEQFF.

V gene TRBV20-1 combines with J gene TRBJ2-3, with TRBD1 as a possible D gene (5 bases). This CDR3 is built from 13 residues. Germline-derived CDR1 and CDR2 are DFQATT and SNEGSKA (reference sequence). This CDR3 reads CRTEGESTDTQYF. The CDR3 nucleotides are TGCAGAACAGAAGGGGAAAGCACAGATACGCAGTATTTT.

V usage is TRBV7-2 and J usage is TRBJ2-5; 9 nucleotides align to TRBD1. With V trimmed by 5 bases and J by 5 bases, 9 bases remained unmatched. CDR3 length: 15 amino acids. Germline CDR1 SGHTA, CDR2 FQGNSA. CDR3 sequence (DNA): TGTGCCAGCAGCCCGGGGCGACAGGGGGGCGAGACCCAGTACTTC. This gives the protein CASSPGRQGGETQYF.

Note on this clonotype: This may come from a read error, since a much larger clone is one base off. The chain joins TRBV10-3 to TRBJ2-7; TRBD2 matches at 7 bases. This CDR3 has 15 amino acids. CDR1 and CDR2 (germline): ENHRY, SYGVKD. The CDR3 region has the DNA TGTGCCATCAGTGAGCTCGGCGGGAGTCCGTACGGGCAGTACTTC. Its protein product is CAISELGGSPYGQYF.

This chain connects TRBV19 to TRBJ2-3; 7 nucleotides match TRBD2. V lost 1 base to trimming and J lost 1 base; unmatched junction nucleotides: 2. Germline V gene sequence: CDR1 LNHDA, CDR2 SQIVND (reference sequence). This CDR3 region has 15 residues. The CDR3 region has the DNA TGTGCCAGTAGTATAGTAAGCGGGGGCACAGATACGCAGTATTTT. This sequence encodes CASSIVSGGTDTQYF.

The chain combines TRBV2 with TRBJ1-2; TRBD1 might be the D (5 bases). The CDR3 consists of 14 residues. Germline lookup yields CDR1 SNHLY and CDR2 FYNNEI. Trimming shortened V by 9 bases and J by 7 bases, and 21 bases separated the two germline ends. This CDR3 is CASNQIRENGGYTF. In nucleotides, the CDR3 is TGTGCCAGTAATCAGATCAGGGAGAATGGTGGCTACACCTTC. Looking up the rest from reference TRBV2 and TRBJ1-2 gives the full variable domain: EPEVTQTPSHQVTQMGQEVILRCVPISNHLYFYWYRQILGQKVEFLVSFYNNEISEKSEIFDDQFSVERPDGSNFTLKIRSTKLEDSAMYFCASNQIRENGGYTFGSGTRLTVV.

The chain carries TRBV19 and TRBJ1-2, with 7 bases lining up with TRBD1. This CDR3 has 13 residues. Germline-derived CDR1 and CDR2 are LNHDA and SQIVND (reference sequence). V trimming: 5 bases; J trimming: 6 bases; junction bases outside the gene matches: 6. As DNA, the CDR3 is TGTGCCAGTAGTGAGACAGGGACAGATGGCTACACCTTC. Protein: CASSETGTDGYTF.

This clonotype was seen a few times. V and J are TRBV19 and TRBJ2-7, with no clear D. Trimming left V 1 base short and J 6 bases short, with 13 bases between. From germline, CDR1 is LNHDA and CDR2 SQIVND (reference sequence). This CDR3 comprises 14 residues. This chain's CDR3 is CASSIAHGSSEQYF. The DNA for the CDR3 is TGTGCCAGTAGTATAGCCCACGGCAGCTCCGAGCAGTACTTC. The variable domain in full, completed from reference TRBV19 and TRBJ2-7, reads DGGITQSPKYLFRKEGQNVTLSCEQNLNHDAMYWYRQDPGQGLRLIYYSQIVNDFQKGDIAEGYSVSREKKESFPLTVTSAQKNPTAFYLCASSIAHGSSEQYFGPGTRLTVT.

The chain uses TRBV29-1 and TRBJ2-6; 8 bases match TRBD2. The CDR3 covers 15 residues. The ends lost 4 bases at V and 2 bases at J; junction bases unmatched: 4. CDR1 and CDR2 from the germline V gene are SQVTM and ANQGSEA. CDR3 in DNA: TGCAGCGTTGCGGGGGGGGCAACTGGGGCCAACGTCCTGACTTTC. Translated, it gives CSVAGGATGANVLTF.

This chain links TRBV25-1 with TRBJ2-7; D is unclear. This CDR3 spans 13 amino acids. The germline V gene encodes CDR1 MGHDK and CDR2 SYGVNS. V was cut by 4 bases and J by 5 bases, with 12 bases left in between. The CDR3 nucleotides are TGTGCCAGCAGTGTAACATTCGAGGACGAGCAGTACTTC. Protein product: CASSVTFEDEQYF.

V is TRBV19 and J is TRBJ2-1; D ambiguous. Between the trimmed V and J ends, which lost 4 bases and 0 bases, there was a span of 13 bases. This CDR3 region has 16 residues. Germline CDR1 LNHDA, CDR2 SQIVND (reference sequence). CDR3 DNA: TGTGCCAGTAGTACGCGTGAACACAGCTCCTACAATGAGCAGTTCTTC. This translates into CASSTREHSSYNEQFF. Full variable domain (missing parts from reference TRBV19 and TRBJ2-1): DGGITQSPKYLFRKEGQNVTLSCEQNLNHDAMYWYRQDPGQGLRLIYYSQIVNDFQKGDIAEGYSVSREKKESFPLTVTSAQKNPTAFYLCASSTREHSSYNEQFFGPGTRLTVL.

The chain carries TRBV2 and TRBJ2-3, with 7 bases identical to TRBD2. Trimming cost V 5 bases and J 1 base; bases outside gene matches: 6. This CDR3 region has 15 residues. Germline V gene sequence: CDR1 SNHLY, CDR2 FYNNEI. The CDR3, as DNA: TGTGCCAGCAGTCCTGATGCGGGAGGCACAGATACGCAGTATTTT. Encoded protein: CASSPDAGGTDTQYF.

V usage is TRBV10-3 and J usage is TRBJ1-1; D not resolved. The CDR3 is 11 residues long. V was pared by 2 bases and J by 6 bases, with 4 bases between. The V gene's germline CDR1 is ENHRY and CDR2 SYGVKD. CDR3 coding DNA: TGTGCCATCAGTGAGCAAGCTGAAGCTTTCTTT. This codes for CAISEQAEAFF.

The rearrangement uses TRBV12-3 or TRBV12-4 and TRBJ1-2, with D possibly matching TRBD1 (6 bases). The CDR3 runs to 13 residues. Trimming took off 6 bases at V and 10 bases at J, with 18 bases between the two ends. CDR3 sequence reads: CASRGGDSLDYTF. DNA for the CDR3: TGTGCCAGCAGAGGGGGGGACTCACTGGACTACACCTTC.

The gene calls are TRBV29-1 and TRBJ2-5, with D perhaps matching TRBD2 (5 bases). Trimming shortened V by 2 bases and J by 2 bases, and 18 bases separated the two germline ends. The CDR3 runs to 16 residues. Per germline, CDR1 SQVTM and CDR2 ANQGSEA. CDR3 residues: CSVELSASHAQETQYF. CDR3 nucleotides: TGCAGCGTTGAACTCTCGGCTAGCCATGCGCAAGAGACCCAGTACTTC. The full variable domain, rest sourced from reference TRBV29-1 and TRBJ2-5, is SAVISQKPSRDICQRGTSLTIQCQVDSQVTMMFWYRQQPGQSLTLIATANQGSEATYESGFVIDKFPISRPNLTFSTLTVSNMSPEDSSIYLCSVELSASHAQETQYFGPGTRLLVL.

The rearrangement uses TRBV28 and TRBJ1-5, with D unresolved. Trimming left V 4 bases short and J 3 bases short, with 13 bases between. This CDR3 is built from 15 residues. Germline CDR1 MDHEN, CDR2 SYDVKM. CDR3 in DNA: TGTGCCAGCAGTTCCGACCCGAGGGCCAATCAGCCCCAGCATTTT. Protein product: CASSSDPRANQPQHF.

The chain couples TRBV28 to TRBJ1-1; D unresolved. Germline V lookup: CDR1 MDHEN, CDR2 SYDVKM. This CDR3 contains 12 residues. Trimming pared 6 bases from V and 6 bases from J, leaving 11 bases between. The CDR3, as DNA: TGTGCCAGCAGCTTGGTGATAGCTGAAGCTTTCTTT. Encoded protein: CASSLVIAEAFF.

This clonotype was counted between two and nine times. V gene TRBV27 combines with J gene TRBJ1-1; D may be TRBD1 (5 bases). Per the germline V gene, CDR1 is MNHEY and CDR2 is SMNVEV (reference sequence). Deletions cut 3 bases from V and 1 base from J, with 12 bases between. The length of the CDR3 is 15 residues. CDR3 loop: CASSFGHTGNTEAFF. As DNA, the CDR3 is TGTGCCAGCAGTTTCGGCCACACAGGGAACACTGAAGCTTTCTTT.